These T cell receptor beta chains were read from a single sample in a study of blood T cell repertoires in COVID-19. Libraries were prepared by immunoSEQ multiplex PCR; TCRdb keeps only in-frame clonotypes and omits some of them. The sample records a few hundred thousand clones, under 85% being singletons. Sequenced input: peripheral blood. These TCRs come from a human donor with COVID-19, enrolled during active disease. The donor label of this sample is uncertain. The CDR3 runs from the conserved cysteine through the conserved F or W. D genes are given only for firm matches. Size is stated for part of the rows, as once, few or many counts, or as a class when the clone is expanded.

clone_size	v_call	j_call	d_call	cdr3_nt	cdr3_aa
-	TRBV5-1	TRBJ2-1	-	TGCGCCAGCAGCTTGTTAGGCAGGGAAGAGTTTAGGCATGAGCAGTTCTTC	CASSLLGREEFRHEQFF
-	TRBV6-4	TRBJ1-1	-	TGTGCCAGCAGTGAGGCGGAGAACACTGAAGCTTTCTTT	CASSEAENTEAFF
-	TRBV28	TRBJ2-7	-	TGTGCCAGCAGTTCGCTGGGCTCATGGGACATGAGCTCCTACGAGCAGTACTTC	CASSSLGSWDMSSYEQYF
-	TRBV28	TRBJ1-3	-	TGTGCCAGTCCCCCGCAGCAGGGGCCCTACTCTGGAAACACCATATATTTT	CASPPQQGPYSGNTIYF
-	TRBV5-1	TRBJ2-5	TRBD2	TGCGCCAGCAGCTTGGAGGGTAGCGGGAGTGTTTGGGAGACCCAGTACTTC	CASSLEGSGSVWETQYF
-	TRBV19	TRBJ1-1	-	TGTGCCAGTAGTTCGGCCGGGGGAAACACTGAAGCTTTCTTT	CASSSAGGNTEAFF
-	TRBV6-1	TRBJ1-2	-	TGTGCCAGCAGTGATCTAGGAGCCTATGGCTACACCTTC	CASSDLGAYGYTF
-	TRBV6-1	TRBJ1-3	TRBD1	TGTGCCAGCAGACAGACAGGGATATATGGAAACACCATATATTTT	CASRQTGIYGNTIYF
-	TRBV2	TRBJ1-3	TRBD1	TGTGCCAGCAGTGAAGCGCTTCTGCTCAGGACAGGCACTGGAAACACCATATATTTT	CASSEALLLRTGTGNTIYF
-	TRBV5-1	TRBJ2-3	TRBD2	TGCGCCAGCAGCACCGGACTAGCGGGCACCACAGATACGCAGTATTTT	CASSTGLAGTTDTQYF
-	TRBV19	TRBJ2-6	-	TGTGCCAGTATGGGGGCCCCCTCTGGGGCCAACGTCCTGACTTTC	CASMGAPSGANVLTF
-	TRBV9	TRBJ2-7	-	TGTGCCAGCAGCGTAGCACAGGACCCGAATCACGAGCAGTACTTC	CASSVAQDPNHEQYF
-	TRBV28	TRBJ2-7	-	TGTGCCAGCAGTTTTGCCAGTACCCTCTACGAGCAGTACTTC	CASSFASTLYEQYF
-	TRBV6-5	TRBJ1-1	-	TGTGCCACCTCCCCCGGTACCAACACTGAAGCTTTCTTT	CATSPGTNTEAFF
-	TRBV4-1	TRBJ2-2	-	TGCGCCAGCAGCCAAGCGGGGAATTTCGGGGAGCTGTTTTTT	CASSQAGNFGELFF
-	TRBV30	TRBJ2-2	-	TGTGCCTGGAGCCGGGGTCTTCAAGACGGGGAGCTGTTTTTT	CAWSRGLQDGELFF
-	TRBV29-1	TRBJ2-1	TRBD2	TGCAGCGTTCTAAGACTAGCGGGGGGTGAGCAGTTCTTC	CSVLRLAGGEQFF
-	TRBV19	TRBJ2-5	TRBD1	TGTGCCAGTATGCAGACAGGGGGCCCCGCGGGGGAGACCCAGTACTTC	CASMQTGGPAGETQYF
-	TRBV7-2	TRBJ1-5	-	TGTGCCAGCAGCTTAACGTCCCTAGATCAGCCCCAGCATTTT	CASSLTSLDQPQHF
-	TRBV5-1	TRBJ1-1	-	TGCGCCAGCAGCTTGGGAGCAGTCGGGGACACTGAAGCTTTCTTT	CASSLGAVGDTEAFF
-	TRBV11-2	TRBJ1-1	TRBD1	TGTGCCAGCAGCTTAGACCGGGACAGTGAAGCTTTCTTT	CASSLDRDSEAFF
-	TRBV6-5	TRBJ1-4	-	TGTGCCAGCAGTTTGAGAATCGGGGAAAAACTGTTTTTT	CASSLRIGEKLFF
few	TRBV6-1	TRBJ1-1	TRBD1	TGTGCCAGCAGTGACCCACGGACAGGGGGCTCCACTGAAGCTTTCTTT	CASSDPRTGGSTEAFF
-	TRBV6-5	TRBJ2-7	TRBD2	TGTGCCAGCAGTTACCCAAGGACTAGCGGGGACAACGAGCAGTACTTC	CASSYPRTSGDNEQYF
-	TRBV5-5	TRBJ2-1	TRBD2	TGTGCCAGCAGCTCAACCCGGACTAGCGGGAGTGAGCAGTTCTTC	CASSSTRTSGSEQFF
once	TRBV30	TRBJ1-1	-	TGTGCCTGGAGGTCTAACACTGAAGCTTTCTTT	CAWRSNTEAFF
once	TRBV28	TRBJ1-2	-	TGTGCCAGCAGTTCAGCGCTATGGGTGGGTGGCTACACCTTC	CASSSALWVGGYTF
-	TRBV7-2	TRBJ1-3	TRBD1	TGTGCCAGCAGCTGGACAGGTGGAAACACCATATATTTT	CASSWTGGNTIYF
-	TRBV14	TRBJ2-3	TRBD1	TGTGCCAGCAGCCGAAACCGGGACAGGGGCACAGATACGCAGTATTTT	CASSRNRDRGTDTQYF
-	TRBV5-1	TRBJ1-1	TRBD1	TGCGCCAGCAGCATGGGACAGGGCAGAACTGAAGCTTTCTTT	CASSMGQGRTEAFF
-	TRBV7-9	TRBJ2-2	-	TGTGCCAGCAGCTTGCGAGCTCGGACCGGGGAGCTGTTTTTT	CASSLRARTGELFF
-	TRBV5-5	TRBJ1-5	-	TGTGCCAGCAGCTTGGAATTCCAGGGTAGGAATCAGCCCCAGCATTTT	CASSLEFQGRNQPQHF
-	TRBV2	TRBJ2-7	TRBD2	TGTGCCAGCAGTGCTAGCGGCCCCTCCTACGAGCAGTACTTC	CASSASGPSYEQYF
-	TRBV7-7	TRBJ2-5	-	TGTGCTAGCAGCCTGGGTTTGGCGACTCAAGAGACCCAGTACTTC	CASSLGLATQETQYF
-	TRBV11-2	TRBJ1-2	TRBD1	TGTGCCAGCAGCCTTAACAGGGGTGGCTACACCTTC	CASSLNRGGYTF